This TCR beta chain was sequenced during a study of CD8+CD57+ T cells in acquired aplastic anemia. General observations from the study: It was found that under 30 CD8+ CDR3 sequences were shared between patients and controls.

TCR beta VDJ and CDR3 profiles were obtained from a genomic DNA template. One entry per CDR3 protein results from TCRdb running MiXCR on the reads. The table has just over 450,000 distinct CDR3 sequences, around 30% seen once; the top ten hold less than 1%. Germline V gene lookup returns CDR1 SGHVS and CDR2 FNYEAQ. The CDR3 extends over 12 amino acids. V trimming: 1 base; J trimming: 7 bases; junction bases outside the gene matches: 0. Patients selected for sequencing had displayed CD8+CD57+ cell expansion by flow cytometry. This clonotype has ten or more counts. The antigen remains undetermined. This chain connects TRBV7-6 to TRBJ1-1, with 7 bases aligning to TRBD1. The clonotype was recovered from a human donor with aplastic anemia. The sample was sorted CD4+, CD8+, or CD8+CD57+ T cells (not recorded which) from PBMCs. The CDR3 DNA reads TGTGCCAGCAGCTTAGGACAGGGTGAAGCTTTCTTT. Amino acids: CASSLGQGEAFF.